These 28 T cell receptor beta chains share one sample of origin, sequenced in a study of shared clonotypes between healthy human individuals. Sequencing used immunoSEQ multiplex PCR; TCRdb keeps in-frame clones, though not all of them. The table includes 550,000 to 850,000 clones, over 60% detected once. The sample taken for sequencing was memory CD4+ T cells sorted from blood. Subset noted: CD45RA-negative fraction. All receptors derive from a woman in her 30s in good health.

V gene TRBV6-6 combines with J gene TRBJ1-4; 11 bases line up with TRBD1. CDR1 and CDR2 (germline): MNHNY, SVGAGI (reference sequence). V lost 6 bases and J lost 6; bases outside the gene matches: 9. The CDR3 extends over 16 amino acids. CDR3 sequence (DNA): TGTGCCAGCAGCTCGGGACAGGGGGTCGAGGATGAAAAACTGTTTTTT. Protein: CASSSGQGVEDEKLFF.

Comments on this clone: Germline and junction disagree at one end, which may indicate a read error. The chain recombines TRBV2 with TRBJ2-7; TRBD1 agrees at 10 bases. Germline V gene sequence: CDR1 SNHLY, CDR2 FYNNEI. The CDR3 has 14 residues. The CDR3 loop is CASRAPGQGYGQYF. The CDR3 nucleotides are TGTGCCAGCAGAGCACCGGGACAGGGGTACGGGCAGTACTTC.

This clone was observed a single time. The chain couples TRBV27 to TRBJ2-1, with D possibly TRBD1 on 6 matching bases. The CDR3 extends over 15 amino acids. V lost 6 bases, J lost 2 bases, and 14 bases lay in between. The germline V gene has CDR1 MNHEY and CDR2 SMNVEV (reference sequence). The chain's CDR3 is CASRSWRQAYNEQFF. CDR3 bases: TGTGCCAGCAGGTCTTGGAGACAGGCCTACAATGAGCAGTTCTTC.

The V gene is TRBV15, the J gene TRBJ1-5; 10 bases are shared with TRBD1. With V trimmed by 4 bases and J by 7 bases, 7 bases remained unmatched. The CDR3 is made up of 15 amino acids. Germline CDR1 and CDR2: LNHNV and YYDKDF (reference sequence). CDR3 sequence reads: CATSIGTGETQPQHF. In nucleotides, the CDR3 is TGTGCCACCAGCATCGGGACAGGGGAAACGCAGCCCCAGCATTTT.

The V call is TRBV11-2, the J call TRBJ1-4, with 9 bases that match TRBD1. CDR3 size: 14 residues. CDR1 and CDR2 from the germline V gene are SGHAT and FQNNGV. V lost 5 bases to trimming and J lost 7 bases; unmatched junction nucleotides: 5. CDR3 amino acids: CASSLGTGSEKLFF. In nucleotides, the CDR3 is TGTGCCAGCAGCCTCGGGACAGGGAGTGAAAAACTGTTTTTT.

The chain combines TRBV11-2 with TRBJ2-7, with D perhaps matching TRBD2 (7 bases). CDR1 and CDR2 from the germline V gene are SGHAT and FQNNGV. This CDR3 is 16 amino acids long. Deletions cut 5 bases from V and 5 bases from J, with 22 bases between. As DNA, the CDR3 is TGTGCCAGCAGCCTCGGGGGGCGCGTTTATAAGAACGAGCAGTACTTC. Translation: CASSLGGRVYKNEQYF.

The chain combines TRBV2 with TRBJ2-7; no clear D gene. With 6 bases removed from V and 6 bases from J, the gap between germline ends came to 12 bases. The CDR3 has 12 amino acids. Germline V gene lookup returns CDR1 SNHLY and CDR2 FYNNEI. The CDR3 bases are TGTGCCAGCAGAGCAGAGAACTTCGAGCAGTACTTC. Amino acids: CASRAENFEQYF.

J is TRBJ1-3 and V is TRBV5-1; no clear D gene. Germline loops: CDR1 SGHRS, CDR2 YFSETQ. Trimming stripped 0 bases from V and 6 bases from J, with 7 bases between. CDR3 length: 13 residues. The CDR3 loop is CASSLDSTNTIYF. CDR3 DNA sequence: TGCGCCAGCAGCTTGGACAGTACAAACACCATATATTTT.

The chain links TRBV7-8 to TRBJ2-1, with D possibly TRBD2 on 6 matching bases. Trimming took 6 bases from V and 6 from J, leaving 15 bases between them. This CDR3 region has 14 residues. In germline, CDR1 is SGHVS, CDR2 FQNEAQ. This CDR3 reads CASSRLRDFNEQFF. The CDR3, as DNA: TGTGCCAGCAGTCGACTAAGGGACTTCAATGAGCAGTTCTTC.

This clone was seen more than once but under ten times. This chain connects TRBV9 to TRBJ2-5, with D possibly called TRBD1 or TRBD2 (6 bases each). Germline values: CDR1 SGDLS, CDR2 YYNGEE. V was cut by 0 bases and J by 5 bases, with 17 bases left in between. The CDR3 sequence is 16 residues long. Here the CDR3 reads CASSVGRGGTAETQYF. In nucleotides, the CDR3 is TGTGCCAGCAGCGTAGGCAGGGGAGGAACGGCGGAGACCCAGTACTTC.

V is TRBV6-5 and J is TRBJ1-3; D is undetermined. Germline assignment: CDR1 MNHEY and CDR2 SVGAGI. CDR3 length: 13 residues. V was cut by 7 bases and J by 8 bases, with 15 bases left in between. This CDR3 is CASINYSGDTIYF. The CDR3 bases are TGTGCCAGCATCAACTACTCTGGGGACACCATATATTTT.

The rearrangement joins TRBV29-1 to TRBJ2-5; no clear D. V was trimmed by 4 bases and J by 1 base, leaving 10 bases between them. The CDR3 covers 13 residues. The germline V gene has CDR1 SQVTM and CDR2 ANQGSEA. CDR3 sequence reads: CSVGAGRQETQYF. The CDR3 DNA sequence: TGCAGCGTTGGGGCCGGTCGCCAAGAGACCCAGTACTTC.

This clone was found a few times. CDR3 coding DNA: TGTGCCAGCAGCTTCACCGGGACGTCTAGCAATCAGCCCCAGCATTTT. Protein: CASSFTGTSSNQPQHF. V is TRBV7-9 and J is TRBJ1-5, with D perhaps matching TRBD1 (5 bases). Per germline, CDR1 SEHNR and CDR2 FQNEAQ (reference sequence). The CDR3 is 16 residues long. Trimming left V 3 bases short and J 0 bases short, with 12 bases between.

The chain uses TRBV11-2 and TRBJ2-7; 11 nucleotides line up with TRBD1. The germline V gene has CDR1 SGHAT and CDR2 FQNNGV. The length of the CDR3 is 15 residues. J lost 3 bases, V lost 1 base, and 2 bases had no gene match. The CDR3 DNA sequence: TGTGCCAGCAGCTTAGGAGGGACAGGGGGCTACGAGCAGTACTTC. Protein sequence: CASSLGGTGGYEQYF.

V usage is TRBV11-3 and J usage is TRBJ2-1, with 8 positions matching TRBD2. The CDR3 runs 16 residues. Germline V gene lookup returns CDR1 SGHNT and CDR2 YENEEA. V dropped 1 base and J dropped 6; count of bases not matched to a gene: 8. In nucleotides, the CDR3 is TGTGCCAGCAGCTTAGCGACCGGGAGGGAATCCAATGAGCAGTTCTTC. Encoded protein: CASSLATGRESNEQFF.

This clone has only one observation. The genes are TRBV14 and TRBJ2-5; perhaps D is TRBD1 or TRBD2 (5 bases each). The CDR3 runs to 15 residues. Germline V gene lookup returns CDR1 SGHDN and CDR2 FVKESK. Trimming cost V 6 bases and J 7 bases, with 21 bases left between them. CDR3 protein: CASSPRGEGARTQYF. DNA for the CDR3: TGTGCCAGCAGTCCTCGGGGCGAGGGCGCCCGGACCCAGTACTTC.

The genes are TRBV11-2 and TRBJ2-7, with TRBD2 matching 8 bases. Germline assignment: CDR1 SGHAT and CDR2 FQNNGV. The CDR3 has 14 residues. Germline trimming cut 3 bases from V and 6 bases from J; bases unmatched to any gene: 7. CDR3 protein: CASSFQAGVSEQYF. The CDR3 coding sequence is TGTGCCAGCAGCTTCCAAGCGGGAGTTTCCGAGCAGTACTTC.

The J gene is TRBJ1-5, the V gene TRBV19, with 9 bases identical to TRBD1. The CDR3 length is 16 residues. With V trimmed by 6 bases and J by 3 bases, 9 bases remained unmatched. Germline V gene data show CDR1 as LNHDA and CDR2 as SQIVND (reference sequence). The CDR3 loop reads CASSATGGRNNQPQHF. In nucleotides, the CDR3 is TGTGCCAGTAGCGCAACAGGGGGCCGAAACAATCAGCCCCAGCATTTT.

The gene calls are TRBV18 and TRBJ2-7; possibly TRBD1 or TRBD2 for D (5 bases each). The germline gives CDR1 KGHSH, CDR2 LQKENI. The CDR3 spans 15 residues. Trimming took off 3 bases at V and 4 bases at J, with 16 bases between the two ends. The CDR3 here is CASSPGTDLMYEQYF. The DNA of the CDR3 is TGTGCCAGCTCACCCGGGACCGACCTTATGTACGAGCAGTACTTC.

The chain couples TRBV30 to TRBJ2-3; possible D gene TRBD2, 6 bases. This CDR3 has 16 amino acids. The V and J ends lost 3 bases and 0 bases respectively, with 16 bases between them. Germline V lookup: CDR1 GTSNPN, CDR2 SVGIG (reference sequence). CDR3 sequence (DNA): TGTGCCTGGAGCACCGGGAGCGGCGCTAGCACAGATACGCAGTATTTT. The encoded protein is CAWSTGSGASTDTQYF.

The V gene is TRBV19, the J gene TRBJ2-6, with TRBD1 identical over 7 bases. Germline-derived CDR1 and CDR2 are LNHDA and SQIVND (reference sequence). This CDR3 is 18 amino acids long. V shed 3 bases, J shed 1 base, and the junction held 9 bases outside the gene matches. CDR3 DNA: TGTGCCAGTAGTATCGCACAGGGGATAATATCTGGGGCCAACGTCCTGACTTTC. Encoded protein: CASSIAQGIISGANVLTF.

The chain employs TRBV1 and TRBJ2-1; the table's D call, TRBD2, was not checked against the DNA. TRBV1 is a listed pseudogene. The CDR3 is 19 amino acids. The CDR3: CTSSLPGDRSRTLHNEQFF. The CDR3 DNA reads TGCACCAGCAGCCTCCCGGGTGACCGAAGTCGGACTCTCCACAATGAGCAGTTCTTC.

The J gene is TRBJ1-5, the V gene TRBV19; D may be TRBD1 (5 bases). Germline loops: CDR1 LNHDA, CDR2 SQIVND (reference sequence). Trimming took off 5 bases at V and 2 bases at J, with 19 bases between the two ends. The CDR3 totals 17 residues. CDR3 in DNA: TGTGCCAGTAGTCAACCGGGTAGGGGAGGCCGCAATCAGCCCCAGCATTTT. Amino acid sequence: CASSQPGRGGRNQPQHF.

The chain recombines TRBV2 with TRBJ1-4; 9 bases fit TRBD1. This CDR3 region has 14 residues. J gave up 2 bases and V 8 bases, and 3 bases lay outside the gene matches. Germline V gene lookup returns CDR1 SNHLY and CDR2 FYNNEI. CDR3 sequence reads: CASSGTGTNEKLFF. The CDR3 nucleotides read TGTGCCAGCTCCGGGACAGGGACTAATGAAAAACTGTTTTTT.

The V and J genes are TRBV10-1 and TRBJ1-1, with 7 bases aligning to TRBD1. Germline lookup yields CDR1 WNHNN and CDR2 SYGVQD (reference sequence). J gave up 0 bases and V 4 bases, and 23 bases lay outside the gene matches. This CDR3 is built from 21 residues. The CDR3 spells CASSATSKQGPGAFMNTEAFF. CDR3 in DNA: TGCGCCAGCAGTGCAACCTCCAAACAGGGGCCGGGAGCCTTTATGAACACTGAAGCTTTCTTT.

The chain couples TRBV4-1 to TRBJ2-7, with 9 bases identical to TRBD2. The germline CDR1 and CDR2 sequences are MGHRA and YSYEKL. The CDR3 totals 17 residues. The junction had 13 bases not matched to a gene; V was cut back by 1 base and J by 6 bases. CDR3 DNA sequence: TGCGCCAGCAGCCAAGGTAGTAGGACTAGCGAGACAGGCGAGCAGTACTTC. It yields the protein CASSQGSRTSETGEQYF.

To note about this clone: This sample also contains other DNA sequences that code for the same CDR3. The chain employs TRBV6-6 and TRBJ2-3; D uncertain. Per the germline V gene, CDR1 is MNHNY and CDR2 is SVGAGI (reference sequence). This CDR3 comprises 12 residues. Trimming took 2 bases from V and 2 from J, leaving 2 bases between them. The CDR3 DNA reads as TGTGCCAGCAGTTACACCACAGATACGCAGTATTTT. Amino acids: CASSYTTDTQYF.

This chain joins TRBV5-1 and TRBJ2-7; D is unclear. Trimming pared 7 bases from V and 0 bases from J, leaving 14 bases between. Germline CDR1 is SGHRS and CDR2 is YFSETQ. The CDR3 consists of 14 residues. The CDR3 nucleotides are TGCGCCAGCGGCCAGGACGGGCACTCCTACGAGCAGTACTTC. Translation gives CASGQDGHSYEQYF.